This T cell receptor (beta chain) was documented in a study of Tregs in tolerant kidney transplant recipients. General study results and limits: No direct test of biological reproducibility was done here. The most relevant donor-specific Treg TCRbeta repertoire apparently came from expansion with activated donor B cells. Few patients were studied, so findings need validation in larger groups.

Unstimulated regulatory T cells (CD4+CD25+CD127-), CD4+CD25- non-regulatory cells, CD4 and CD8 cells were FACS-sorted from thawed PBMCs. Note on this clone: What it recognizes is unknown.

From germline, CDR1 is SGHVS and CDR2 FQNEAQ. Deletions cut 0 bases from V and 2 bases from J, with 7 bases between. The CDR3 loop spans 14 amino acids. The table came from immunoSEQ multiplex PCR; TCRdb's copy has only in-frame clones and leaves some out. The sample lists 100,000 to 150,000 clones, around 91% occurring once. Specimen: CD4+ T cells from blood. V is TRBV7-8 and J is TRBJ1-2; D remains unclear. The TCR originated in a human donor in good health. CDR3 coding DNA: TGTGCCAGCAGCTTAGCGAGCGCCAACTATGGCTACACCTTC. It is translated as CASSLASANYGYTF.